This TCR beta chain is drawn from a study of shared clonotypes between healthy human individuals. Study at large: The people who gave samples were a couple of women and three men aged 18 to 49.

This clone has a single count. What it binds is unknown. Other nucleotide sequences from this sample produce the same CDR3. CD8 cells regarded as naive lacked CD45RO, were positively chosen for CCR7, and omitted terminally differentiated effector memory CD45RA+ cells. Study results and limitations: Rarefaction curves obtained for sorted subsets showed sequencing incomplete despite large depth.

Germline V gives CDR1 MNHEY, CDR2 SVGAGI. The CDR3 has 14 amino acids. V dropped 0 bases and J dropped 4 bases, with 9 bases sitting between them. Repertoires were generated with immunoSEQ multiplex PCR, while TCRdb's copy carries only in-frame clones and drops some. The repertoire has some 1,900,000 clones, just under 95% of them found once; the top ten carry 1% to 1.5%. This receptor was taken from a man aged 18 to 30 in good health. The specimen was naive CD8+ T cells sorted from blood. The rearrangement links TRBV6-5 to TRBJ1-2; no firm D call. CDR3 loop: CASSYSEGGYGYTF. The CDR3 DNA sequence: TGTGCCAGCAGTTACTCGGAGGGTGGCTATGGCTACACCTTC.